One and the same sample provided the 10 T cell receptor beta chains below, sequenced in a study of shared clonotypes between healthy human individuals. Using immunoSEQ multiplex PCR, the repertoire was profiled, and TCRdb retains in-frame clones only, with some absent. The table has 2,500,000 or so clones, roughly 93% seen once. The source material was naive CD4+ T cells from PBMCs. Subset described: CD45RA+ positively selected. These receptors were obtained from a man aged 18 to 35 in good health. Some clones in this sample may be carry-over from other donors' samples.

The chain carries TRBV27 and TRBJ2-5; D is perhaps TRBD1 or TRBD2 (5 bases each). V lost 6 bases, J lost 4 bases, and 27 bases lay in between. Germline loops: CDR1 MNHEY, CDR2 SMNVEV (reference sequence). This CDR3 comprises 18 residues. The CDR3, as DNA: TGTGCCAGCAGCCCCAGAGGGCCAGGGTGGGTATATGGAGAGACCCAGTACTTC. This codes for CASSPRGPGWVYGETQYF.

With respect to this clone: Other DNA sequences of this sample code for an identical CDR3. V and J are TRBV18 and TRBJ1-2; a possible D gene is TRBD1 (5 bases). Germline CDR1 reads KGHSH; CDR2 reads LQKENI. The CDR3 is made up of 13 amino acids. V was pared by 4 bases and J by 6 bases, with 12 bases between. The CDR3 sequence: CASSQGQGDGYTF. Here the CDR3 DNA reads TGTGCCAGCTCACAAGGGCAGGGAGATGGCTACACCTTC.

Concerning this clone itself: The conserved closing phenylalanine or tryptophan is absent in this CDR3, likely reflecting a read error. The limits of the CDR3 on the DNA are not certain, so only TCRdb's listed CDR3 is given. The CDR3 sequence is CATSRAGTATGTEVI. The chain couples TRBV15 to TRBJ2-7; the table's D gene call, TRBD1, was not cross checked with the DNA. Germline V gives CDR1 LNHNV, CDR2 YYDKDF (reference sequence). With termini counted, the CDR3 has 15 amino acids.

The CDR3: CASSLGTAANEKLFF. In nucleotides, the CDR3 is TGTGCCAGCAGCCTCGGGACAGCTGCTAATGAAAAACTGTTTTTT. The chain combines TRBV7-9 with TRBJ1-4; 7 bases match TRBD1. Trimming took 5 bases from V and 3 from J; bases not matched to a gene: 6. There are 15 residues in the CDR3. CDR1 is SEHNR, CDR2 FQNEAQ, per germline (reference sequence). The whole variable domain, remainder taken from reference TRBV7-9 and TRBJ1-4, is DTGVSQNPRHKITKRGQNVTFRCDPISEHNRLYWYRQTLGQGPEFLTYFQNEAQLEKSRLLSDRFSAERPKGSFSTLEIQRTEQGDSAMYLCASSLGTAANEKLFFGSGTQLSVL.

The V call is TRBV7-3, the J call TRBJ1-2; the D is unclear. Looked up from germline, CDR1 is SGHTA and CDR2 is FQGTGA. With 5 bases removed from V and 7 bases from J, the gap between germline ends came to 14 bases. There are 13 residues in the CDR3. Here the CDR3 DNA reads TGTGCCAGCAGCGCCCGACTGGCGGGTGGCTACACCTTC. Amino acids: CASSARLAGGYTF.

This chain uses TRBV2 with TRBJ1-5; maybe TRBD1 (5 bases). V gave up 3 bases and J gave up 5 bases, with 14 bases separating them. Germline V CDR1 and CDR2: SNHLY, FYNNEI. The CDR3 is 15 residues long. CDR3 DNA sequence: TGTGCCAGCAGTGAGGGTCAGGGAAGCTATCAGCCCCAGCATTTT. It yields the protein CASSEGQGSYQPQHF.

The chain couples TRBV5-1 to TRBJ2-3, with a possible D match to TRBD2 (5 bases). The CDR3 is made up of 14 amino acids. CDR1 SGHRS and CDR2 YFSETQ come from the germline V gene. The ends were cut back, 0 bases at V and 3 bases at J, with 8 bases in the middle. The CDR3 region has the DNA TGCGCCAGCAGCTTGGCCCCGGGGACAGATACGCAGTATTTT. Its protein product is CASSLAPGTDTQYF.

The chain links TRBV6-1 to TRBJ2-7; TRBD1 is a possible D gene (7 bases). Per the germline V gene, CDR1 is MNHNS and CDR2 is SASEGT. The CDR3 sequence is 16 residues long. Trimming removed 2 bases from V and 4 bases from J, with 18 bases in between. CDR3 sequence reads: CASSELKGPGGYEQYF. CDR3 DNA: TGTGCCAGCAGTGAATTAAAGGGACCAGGGGGGTACGAGCAGTACTTC.

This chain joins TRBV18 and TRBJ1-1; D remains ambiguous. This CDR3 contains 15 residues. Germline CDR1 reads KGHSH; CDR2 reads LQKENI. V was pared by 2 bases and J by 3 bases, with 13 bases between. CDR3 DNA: TGTGCCAGCTCACCATTTTGGAGCCCCGACACTGAAGCTTTCTTT. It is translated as CASSPFWSPDTEAFF.

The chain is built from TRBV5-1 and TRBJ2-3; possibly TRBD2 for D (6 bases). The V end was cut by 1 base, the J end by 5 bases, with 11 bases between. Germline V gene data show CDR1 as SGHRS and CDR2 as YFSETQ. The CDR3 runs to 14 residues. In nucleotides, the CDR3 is TGCGCCAGCAGCTTGCGGGAGTGGGGAGATACGCAGTATTTT. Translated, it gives CASSLREWGDTQYF. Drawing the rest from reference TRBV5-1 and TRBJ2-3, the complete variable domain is KAGVTQTPRYLIKTRGQQVTLSCSPISGHRSVSWYQQTPGQGLQFLFEYFSETQRNKGNFPGRFSGRQFSNSRSEMNVSTLELGDSALYLCASSLREWGDTQYFGPGTRLTVL.